This T cell receptor (beta chain) was obtained from a study of T cell responses to AZD1222 COVID-19 vaccine. Findings and limits, study-wide: Donors in the cohort were predominantly white British and more often female, and clonal diversity was possibly underestimated. At baseline, seropositivity was found in only 6 or 7 AZD1222 recipients.

As regards this clone: Its antigen is as yet unknown.

Method: immunoSEQ multiplex PCR; TCRdb's copy keeps in-frame clones and lacks some. The sample has approximately 140,000 clones; 90% are singletons. V was shortened by 5 bases and J by 5 bases, with 16 bases between the two germline ends. The CDR3 is 14 residues long. Germline V lookup: CDR1 SGHNT, CDR2 YYREEE (reference sequence). The starting material was peripheral blood, obtained 28 days after the second AZD1222 dose. This receptor was taken from an adult who received the AZD1222 COVID-19 vaccine. The chain joins TRBV5-4 to TRBJ2-5; perhaps TRBD1 as D (7 bases). This CDR3 reads CASRQAQGRETQYF. The CDR3 region has the DNA TGTGCCAGCAGGCAGGCACAGGGGAGGGAGACCCAGTACTTC. The complete variable domain, with remaining parts taken from reference TRBV5-4 and TRBJ2-5, reads ETGVTQSPTHLIKTRGQQVTLRCSSQSGHNTVSWYQQALGQGPQFIFQYYREEENGRGNFPPRFSGLQFPNYSSELNVNALELDDSALYLCASRQAQGRETQYFGPGTRLLVL.